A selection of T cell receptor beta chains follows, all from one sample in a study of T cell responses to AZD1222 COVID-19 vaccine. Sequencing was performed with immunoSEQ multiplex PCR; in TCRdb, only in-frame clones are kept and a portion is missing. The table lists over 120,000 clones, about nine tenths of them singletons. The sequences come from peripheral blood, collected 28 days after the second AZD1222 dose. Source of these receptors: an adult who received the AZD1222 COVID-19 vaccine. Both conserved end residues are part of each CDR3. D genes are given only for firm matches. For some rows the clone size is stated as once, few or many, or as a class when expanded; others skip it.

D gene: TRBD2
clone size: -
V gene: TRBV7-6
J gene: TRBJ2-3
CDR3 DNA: TGTGCCAGCAGCTTAGCAGGGACTAGCGGTAGCACAGATACGCAGTATTTT
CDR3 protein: CASSLAGTSGSTDTQYF

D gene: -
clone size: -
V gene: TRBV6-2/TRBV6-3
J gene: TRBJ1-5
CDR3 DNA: TGTGCCAGCAGTTATCTCGGGAAGAATCAGCCCCAGCATTTT
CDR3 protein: CASSYLGKNQPQHF

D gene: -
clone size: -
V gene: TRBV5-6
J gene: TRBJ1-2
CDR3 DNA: TGTGCCAGCACCCCCGGGGATTACTATGGCTACACCTTC
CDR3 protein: CASTPGDYYGYTF

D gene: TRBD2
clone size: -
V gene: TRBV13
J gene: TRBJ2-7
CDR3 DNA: TGTGCCAGCAGCTTAGTAGGGACTAGCGGAAGGGGGGTCGACGAGCAGTACTTC
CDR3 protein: CASSLVGTSGRGVDEQYF

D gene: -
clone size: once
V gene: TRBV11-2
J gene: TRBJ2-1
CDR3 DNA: TGTGCCAGCAGCCCTGGGACGAGCTCCTACAATGAGCAGTTCTTC
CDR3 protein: CASSPGTSSYNEQFF

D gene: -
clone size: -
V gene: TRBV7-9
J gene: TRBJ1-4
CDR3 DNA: TGTGCCAGCAGCCCAGGGCTTGCTGAAAAACTGTTTTTT
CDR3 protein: CASSPGLAEKLFF

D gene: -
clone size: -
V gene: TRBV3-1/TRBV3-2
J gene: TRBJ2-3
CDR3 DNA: TGTGCCATTAAGAAGGACAATACGCAGTATTTT
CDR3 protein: CAIKKDNTQYF

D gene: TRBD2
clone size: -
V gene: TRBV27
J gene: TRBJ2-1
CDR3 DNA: TGTGCCAGCACGTCCCTAGCGGGAGGGCGAGACCACAATGAGCAGTTCTTC
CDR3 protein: CASTSLAGGRDHNEQFF

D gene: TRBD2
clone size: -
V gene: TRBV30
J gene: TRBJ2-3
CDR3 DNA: TGTGCCTGGGCCCCGGGGGGTACGCAGTATTTT
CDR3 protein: CAWAPGGTQYF

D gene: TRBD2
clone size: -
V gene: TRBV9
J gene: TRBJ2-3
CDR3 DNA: TGTGCCAGCAGCGTAGGACTAGCGGACCATACGCAGTATTTT
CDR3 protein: CASSVGLADHTQYF

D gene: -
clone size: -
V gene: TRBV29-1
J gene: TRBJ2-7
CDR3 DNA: TGCAGCGTCACGGACAGAGTTCTAACCTACGAGCAGTACTTC
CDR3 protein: CSVTDRVLTYEQYF